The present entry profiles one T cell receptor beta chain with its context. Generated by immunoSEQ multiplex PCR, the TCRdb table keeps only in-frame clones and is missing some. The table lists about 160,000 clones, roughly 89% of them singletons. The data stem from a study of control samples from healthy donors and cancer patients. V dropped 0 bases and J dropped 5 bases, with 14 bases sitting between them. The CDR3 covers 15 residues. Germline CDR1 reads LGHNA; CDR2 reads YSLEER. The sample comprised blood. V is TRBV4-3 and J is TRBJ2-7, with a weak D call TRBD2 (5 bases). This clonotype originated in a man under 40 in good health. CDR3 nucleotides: TGCGCCAGCAGCCAAGATGGAGGTGGATGGAACGAGCAGTACTTC. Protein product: CASSQDGGGWNEQYF.